Listed here are 3 T cell receptor beta chains from one sample, sequenced in a study of response to subunit inactivated influenza vaccine. MiXCR, applied by TCRdb to the RT-PCR reads, yields one record per CDR3 protein. Found here are approximately 570,000 distinct CDR3 sequences, approximately 7.6% of them singletons; the top ten hold roughly 13%. Material: PBMCs from blood, obtained less than 30 months after vaccination. The receptor set was obtained from a man in his fifties or sixties who received an inactivated influenza vaccine.

The chain employs TRBV5-1 and TRBJ2-2; D gene ambiguous. Looked up from germline, CDR1 is SGHRS and CDR2 is YFSETQ. This CDR3 spans 14 amino acids. Trimming removed 0 bases from V and 6 bases from J, with 9 bases in between. CDR3 sequence reads: CASSLVAQAGELFF. The CDR3, as DNA: TGCGCCAGCAGCTTGGTCGCTCAGGCCGGGGAGCTGTTTTTT.

This clonotype was observed a few times. The chain couples TRBV5-1 to TRBJ2-3; D gene ambiguous. Germline assignment: CDR1 SGHRS and CDR2 YFSETQ. Trimming took 1 base from V and 6 from J, leaving 12 bases between them. This CDR3 is 14 amino acids long. The CDR3 is CASSLFLVSDTQYF. CDR3 sequence (DNA): TGCGCCAGCAGCTTGTTTCTGGTTTCGGATACGCAGTATTTT.

This clonotype was counted a few times. Here the CDR3 DNA reads TGTGCCAGCAGTCCCCTTATCAAAGGCCGCAATGAGCAGTTCTTC. Protein: CASSPLIKGRNEQFF. V and J are TRBV28 and TRBJ2-1, with D unclear. The CDR3 is 15 residues long. V lost 5 bases and J lost 6, with 17 bases in between. Per the germline V gene, CDR1 is MDHEN and CDR2 is SYDVKM.